This T cell receptor beta chain was sequenced during a study of T cells after yellow fever vaccination. Study-wide findings and caveats: Post-booster repertoires again held most primary-vaccination clones (roughly 95% CD4, roughly 88% CD8).

Via MiXCR, TCRdb re-called the 5' RACE reads, giving one row per CDR3 protein. The sample holds some 500,000 distinct CDR3 sequences, roughly 14% seen once. With 6 bases clipped from V and 4 bases from J, the junction kept 10 bases outside the gene matches. The CDR3 extends over 16 amino acids. Germline V gene sequence: CDR1 MNHEY, CDR2 SMNVEV (reference sequence). This clonotype was detected only a few times. Its antigen remains unknown. Source: PBMCs, taken on the day of the yellow fever booster vaccination. The chain recombines TRBV27 with TRBJ2-1; 9 nucleotides match TRBD2. This sequence originates from a man in his thirties or forties who received the YFV17D yellow fever vaccine. The CDR3 DNA sequence: TGTGCCAGCAGGTCCGGGGGAAGCGGGAGGTACAATGAGCAGTTCTTC. This sequence encodes CASRSGGSGRYNEQFF.